Shown below are 15 T cell receptor beta chains from a single sample sequenced in a study of technical replicates of blood from several donors (dated by TCRdb to 2016 to 2017). Library method: the immunoSEQ multiplex PCR assay. Imported from immuneACCESS, the table was reduced by TCRdb to in-frame sequences with V and J called. These copies leave out some clones; in studies compared against another copy, an unresolved V gene accounts for under half, and the cause of the remainder is not known. This sample comprises tens of thousands of clones, approximately 95% of them detected only once. The top ten hold 0.26% of the sample. The sequenced material came from T cells isolated from PBMCs. Every receptor here comes from a human donor in good health.

This clone appeared a single time. The V and J genes are TRBV2 and TRBJ2-3, with a tentative D call TRBD2 (6 bases). The CDR3 is 15 residues long. Looked up from germline, CDR1 is SNHLY and CDR2 is FYNNEI. Trimming shortened V by 7 bases and J by 0 bases, and 14 bases separated the two germline ends. DNA for the CDR3: TGTGCCAGCAACACCCAAGCGGGTAGCACAGATACGCAGTATTTT. Amino acid sequence: CASNTQAGSTDTQYF. Together with reference TRBV2 and TRBJ2-3, the CDR3 gives the full variable domain: EPEVTQTPSHQVTQMGQEVILRCVPISNHLYFYWYRQILGQKVEFLVSFYNNEISEKSEIFDDQFSVERPDGSNFTLKIRSTKLEDSAMYFCASNTQAGSTDTQYFGPGTRLTVL.

This rearrangement joins TRBV7-9 to TRBJ2-4, with D hard to call. The length of the CDR3 is 14 residues. V lost 5 bases, J lost 5 bases, and 13 bases lay in between. Germline assignment: CDR1 SEHNR and CDR2 FQNEAQ (reference sequence). CDR3 loop: CASSPLYSQNIQYF. CDR3 bases: TGTGCCAGCAGCCCACTCTATTCGCAAAACATTCAGTACTTC.

The CDR3, as DNA: TGTGCCAGCAGTCTAAACAGGGATTGGACTGAAGCTTTCTTT. Protein sequence: CASSLNRDWTEAFF. The chain uses TRBV13 and TRBJ1-1, with a possible D match to TRBD1 (6 bases). CDR3 length: 14 residues. Trimming left V 6 bases short and J 5 bases short, with 16 bases between. Germline assignment: CDR1 PRHDT and CDR2 FYEKMQ (reference sequence).

The chain recombines TRBV7-9 with TRBJ2-1; D is unclear. V lost 5 bases and J 12 bases, leaving 8 bases between the germline ends. The CDR3 runs to 10 residues. CDR1 and CDR2 from the germline V gene are SEHNR and FQNEAQ (reference sequence). The CDR3 here is CASSPSWQFF. The CDR3 region has the DNA TGTGCCAGCAGCCCATCATGGCAGTTCTTC. The full variable domain, in which reference TRBV7-9 and TRBJ2-1 provide the parts outside the CDR3, is DTGVSQNPRHKITKRGQNVTFRCDPISEHNRLYWYRQTLGQGPEFLTYFQNEAQLEKSRLLSDRFSAERPKGSFSTLEIQRTEQGDSAMYLCASSPSWQFFGPGTRLTVL.

The chain has TRBV19 and TRBJ2-1; 8 bases are a match to TRBD1. Germline values: CDR1 LNHDA, CDR2 SQIVND (reference sequence). This CDR3 is 17 amino acids long. The ends lost 1 base at V and 6 bases at J; junction bases unmatched: 11. CDR3 sequence: CASSIVPGGEILNEQFF. The CDR3 DNA sequence: TGTGCCAGTAGTATAGTCCCAGGGGGCGAAATCCTCAATGAGCAGTTCTTC.

This clone was recorded once. This chain connects TRBV2 to TRBJ2-7, with 8 bases aligning to TRBD1. J was trimmed by 4 bases and V by 8 bases; bases with no gene match: 13. Germline CDR1 reads SNHLY; CDR2 reads FYNNEI. The CDR3 loop spans 15 amino acids. The DNA of the CDR3 is TGTGCCAGCGAACAGGCGGTAGACAGGGGATACGAGCAGTACTTC. Translating gives CASEQAVDRGYEQYF.

The chain links TRBV6-5 to TRBJ2-2; 8 bases fit TRBD2. Germline lookup yields CDR1 MNHEY and CDR2 SVGAGI. The J segment lost 6 bases and the V segment lost 2 bases, leaving 8 bases of the junction unmatched. The CDR3 is 16 residues long. The CDR3 region is CASSYTPGLVAGELFF. Here the CDR3 DNA reads TGTGCCAGCAGTTACACTCCGGGACTAGTTGCCGGGGAGCTGTTTTTT.

The J gene is TRBJ2-1, the V gene TRBV29-1, with 9 positions matching TRBD1. CDR1 is SQVTM and CDR2 is ANQGSEA in the germline V gene. The trim removed 7 bases at V and 0 bases at J, leaving 10 bases unmatched. This CDR3 is 16 amino acids long. CDR3: CSAYYRGPVSYNEQFF. In DNA, the CDR3 is TGCAGCGCGTATTACAGGGGGCCCGTCTCCTACAATGAGCAGTTCTTC.

The gene calls are TRBV10-2 and TRBJ1-1; TRBD1 might be the D (6 bases). V was trimmed by 7 bases and J by 4 bases, leaving 16 bases between them. The CDR3 is 14 amino acids. Germline V gene lookup returns CDR1 WSHSY and CDR2 SAAADI. Written as DNA, the CDR3 is TGCGCCAGCATAACAGGGTTCGGTGTCACTGAAGCTTTCTTT. Amino acids: CASITGFGVTEAFF.

The chain recombines TRBV4-1 with TRBJ1-2, with 10 bases lining up with TRBD1. Germline assignment: CDR1 MGHRA and CDR2 YSYEKL. J was trimmed by 4 bases and V by 2 bases; bases with no gene match: 4. This CDR3 has 15 amino acids. The CDR3 reads CASSQPGQGVYGYTF. Here the CDR3 DNA reads TGCGCCAGCAGCCAACCCGGACAGGGGGTCTATGGCTACACCTTC.

CDR3 amino acids: CASSPGGFDQPQHF. The CDR3 DNA reads as TGCGCCAGCAGCCCTGGCGGTTTTGATCAGCCCCAGCATTTT. The J gene is TRBJ1-5, the V gene TRBV4-1; D is uncertain. The V gene lost 4 bases and the J gene lost 5 bases, with 12 bases spanning the gap. Germline loops: CDR1 MGHRA, CDR2 YSYEKL. This CDR3 has 14 residues.

The V and J genes are TRBV10-2 and TRBJ1-1, with 7 bases aligning to TRBD1. The CDR3 is 17 residues long. V trimming: 4 bases; J trimming: 1 base; junction bases outside the gene matches: 12. Germline V gives CDR1 WSHSY, CDR2 SAAADI. CDR3 residues: CASSGQGFANSNTEAFF. CDR3 in DNA: TGCGCCAGCAGTGGACAGGGCTTTGCCAATTCGAACACTGAAGCTTTCTTT.

The chain carries TRBV29-1 and TRBJ2-7; TRBD2 matches at 12 bases. V shed 0 bases and J 7 bases; nucleotides not matched to a gene: 13. The germline V gene encodes CDR1 SQVTM and CDR2 ANQGSEA. The CDR3 has 17 residues. Written as DNA, the CDR3 is TGCAGCGTTGAAGATCTTCGAGTGACTAGCGGGAGCTTGGAGCAGTACTTC. This codes for CSVEDLRVTSGSLEQYF.

The chain has TRBV4-1 and TRBJ2-7; 8 nucleotides match TRBD1. Looked up from germline, CDR1 is MGHRA and CDR2 is YSYEKL. J lost 4 bases, V lost 0 bases, and 5 bases had no gene match. This CDR3 comprises 15 residues. The CDR3 bases are TGCGCCAGCAGCCAAGACGTCACAGGGGGTTACGAGCAGTACTTC. Translation gives CASSQDVTGGYEQYF.

V and J are TRBV6-5 and TRBJ1-1; D remains unclear. Germline V gene sequence: CDR1 MNHEY, CDR2 SVGAGI. The V and J ends lost 7 bases and 2 bases respectively, with 14 bases between them. The CDR3 spans 14 residues. In nucleotides, the CDR3 is TGTGCCAGCACCAGACTGAGAAGCAACACTGAAGCTTTCTTT. Its protein product is CASTRLRSNTEAFF.